This T cell receptor (beta chain) was obtained from a study of T cell repertoires in ileal Crohn's disease. Study-wide results and caveats: Clonal expansions were more frequent in active smokers than non-smokers at surgery.

On this clone itself: Its cognate antigen is unknown.

Per sample, roughly 0.5 micrograms of biopsy DNA were TCRB immunosequenced. Here immunoSEQ multiplex PCR was the method, and the copy in TCRdb shows in-frame clones only, minus some. The sample includes about 16,000 clones, 88% of them seen just once. CDR1 is WNHNN and CDR2 is SYGVQD in the germline V gene (reference sequence). Trimming shortened V by 5 bases and J by 6 bases, and 8 bases separated the two germline ends. This CDR3 is 12 amino acids long. The TCR comes from an adult with Crohn's disease. The chain links TRBV10-1 to TRBJ2-1; possibly TRBD2 for D (6 bases). The sample taken for sequencing was ileal tissue. This CDR3 is CASSHGGNEQFF. The CDR3 DNA reads as TGCGCCAGCAGTCACGGGGGCAATGAGCAGTTCTTC.